This T cell receptor beta chain was documented in a study of regulatory T cells. Study results and limitations: Shannon entropy was nonsignificantly lower in patient CD8+ T cells than control CD8+ cells.

At testing, patients were 2 to 39 years old, with reduced naive and increased memory T-cell proportions. The PCR used 52 TRBV and 13 TRBJ primers. The protocol was immunoSEQ multiplex PCR, while the TCRdb copy is restricted to in-frame clones and leaves out a portion. The table lists just over 20,000 clones, under 95% of them singletons. As regards this clone: What it recognizes is unknown.

Germline lookup yields CDR1 MDHEN and CDR2 SYDVKM. The CDR3 sequence is 14 residues long. V lost 3 bases and J lost 2, with 11 bases in between. Input material: CD8+ T cells sorted from blood. The chain couples TRBV28 to TRBJ2-7; D uncertain. This clonotype was obtained from a child between 2 and 9 years old with CD3G deficiency. The DNA of the CDR3 is TGTGCCAGCAGTTTTTTTGGGTTGACCTACGAGCAGTACTTC. Translating gives CASSFFGLTYEQYF.